The rows below give T cell receptor beta chains drawn from one sample of a study of cytomegalovirus exposure and HLA in healthy donors. Here immunoSEQ multiplex PCR was the method, and the copy in TCRdb shows in-frame clones only, minus some. The table shows some 150,000 clones, with approximately 87% occurring only once. The sequencing sample was made of PBMCs. The receptors stem from a woman in her 30s in good health and CMV-seronegative. The CDR3 runs from the conserved cysteine through the conserved F or W. Each record gives: V gene, CDR3 length, clone size, D gene, J gene, CDR3 DNA, CDR3 protein. A D gene is named only where the DNA matches it firmly. Expanded clones get a size class; other rows say once, few or many, or leave the size out.

>TRBV2|15|-|-|TRBJ2-3
TGTGCCAGCAGCGAGGACAGTGAAGGCACAGATACGCAGTATTTT
CASSEDSEGTDTQYF
>TRBV2|17|-|TRBD2|TRBJ2-5
TGTGCCAGCAGTGGGGCTAGCGGGGGGGCCTTTCAAGAGACCCAGTACTTC
CASSGASGGAFQETQYF
>TRBV5-1|17|-|TRBD2|TRBJ2-2
TGCGCCAGCAGCGAACCTCTAGCGGGGTGGGGCACCGGGGAGCTGTTTTTT
CASSEPLAGWGTGELFF
>TRBV2|19|-|TRBD2|TRBJ2-2
TGTGCCAGCAGTAACTCTGGGACTAGCGGGGGGGCCGTCGCCGGGGAGCTGTTTTTT
CASSNSGTSGGAVAGELFF
>TRBV2|13|-|-|TRBJ1-4
TGTGCCAGCAGTGCGGGACACCCTGAAAAACTGTTTTTT
CASSAGHPEKLFF
>TRBV7-9|12|once|-|TRBJ2-7
TGTGCCAGCAGCCCACTACCGCGGGAGCAGTACTTC
CASSPLPREQYF
>TRBV2|13|-|TRBD1|TRBJ1-1
TGTGCCAGCACCGGGACAGGGAACCCTGAAGCTTTCTTT
CASTGTGNPEAFF
>TRBV19|13|-|TRBD1|TRBJ1-6
TGTGCCAGTACCTACCAGGGGGATTCACCCCTCCACTTT
CASTYQGDSPLHF
>TRBV14|15|-|TRBD1|TRBJ1-6
TGTGCCAGCAGCCAAGGTCAGGGGGTTCAGTCACCCCTCCACTTT
CASSQGQGVQSPLHF
>TRBV6-1|16|-|TRBD1|TRBJ1-5
TGTGCCAGCAGTGATACAGGGGGTGGAAGCAATCAGCCCCAGCATTTT
CASSDTGGGSNQPQHF
>TRBV6-5|15|once|-|TRBJ2-1
TGTGCCAGCAGGTTTACGGCAGACAGGCCCAGGGATGAGTTCTTC
CASRFTADRPRDEFF
>TRBV27|14|-|-|TRBJ2-7
TGTGCCAGCATGCGGGCCGGAGAGACCTACGAGCAGTACTTC
CASMRAGETYEQYF
>TRBV30|13|-|-|TRBJ2-7
TGTGCCTGGAGCCGCCAGGGAACGGGCGAGCAGTACTTC
CAWSRQGTGEQYF
>TRBV25-1|18|-|TRBD1|TRBJ1-2
TGTGCCAGCAGTGCCAACCCGGGACAGAGGTCTCCCCTCTATGGCTACACCTTC
CASSANPGQRSPLYGYTF
>TRBV30|15|-|TRBD1|TRBJ2-2
TGTGCCTGGAGGGAAACAGGGGCGGACACCGGGGAGCTGTTTTTT
CAWRETGADTGELFF
>TRBV2|12|-|-|TRBJ2-7
TGTGCCAGCAGAAAACAGGGTCAGGAGCAGTACTTC
CASRKQGQEQYF
>TRBV6-1|14|-|TRBD2|TRBJ2-3
TGTGCCAGCAGTGAAGGCGGGGGGGCAGATACGCAGTATTTT
CASSEGGGADTQYF
>TRBV19|14|-|TRBD1|TRBJ2-7
TGTGCCAGTAGCGAATCAGGGGGAATCGACGAGCAGTACTTC
CASSESGGIDEQYF
>TRBV27|16|-|TRBD2|TRBJ2-3
TGTGCCAGCAGTCCTCTAGCGGGGGGGAAGGCAGATACGCAGTATTTT
CASSPLAGGKADTQYF
>TRBV12-5|13|-|-|TRBJ2-3
TGTGCTAGTGGAATACTAGACACAGATACGCAGTATTTT
CASGILDTDTQYF
>TRBV13|15|-|-|TRBJ1-1
TGTGCCAGCAGCCCCCGGACAACTATAAACACTGAAGCTTTCTTT
CASSPRTTINTEAFF
>TRBV4-2|17|-|-|TRBJ1-2
TGTGCCAGCAGCCCAACGACAGCCCCTACTTCTAACTATGGCTACACCTTC
CASSPTTAPTSNYGYTF
>TRBV13|15|-|TRBD2|TRBJ2-7
TGTGCCAGCGGGCTCTCTGGGGAGGGCCTCTACGAGCAGTACTTC
CASGLSGEGLYEQYF
>TRBV19|13|once|-|TRBJ2-7
TGTGCCAGTAGTAGCGGGACTCCCTACGAGCAGTACTTC
CASSSGTPYEQYF
>TRBV2|15|-|-|TRBJ2-3
TGTGCCAGCAGTGTAGTAAGGGGCGTCACAGATACGCAGTATTTT
CASSVVRGVTDTQYF
>TRBV7-8|17|-|-|TRBJ1-2
TGTGCCAGCAGCTTAGGGACCACTCCGACCGGGGGATATGGCTACACCTTC
CASSLGTTPTGGYGYTF
>TRBV6-5|15|-|-|TRBJ1-1
TGTGCCAGCAGTTACGACTGGAGGGGTGACACTGAAGCTTTCTTT
CASSYDWRGDTEAFF
>TRBV5-6|12|-|-|TRBJ2-4
TGTGCCAGCAGCTTGGCAGGTGACATTCAGTACTTC
CASSLAGDIQYF
>TRBV10-3|15|-|-|TRBJ2-1
TGTGCCATCAGTGAGTCTGCGGGCGTTGCCCATGAGCAGTTCTTC
CAISESAGVAHEQFF
>TRBV11-3|16|-|TRBD2|TRBJ2-1
TGTGCCAGCAGCTCTCTTGGGAGCGGGGGGTACAATGAGCAGTTCTTC
CASSSLGSGGYNEQFF
>TRBV2|12|-|-|TRBJ1-2
TGTGCCAGCATAATGTTGAGCTATGGCTACACCTTC
CASIMLSYGYTF
>TRBV5-1|13|-|-|TRBJ1-2
TGCGCCAGCAAAGACGCAGCCGAGGCATACTACACCTTC
CASKDAAEAYYTF
>TRBV4-1|14|-|-|TRBJ1-1
TGCGCCAGCAGCCCCTCAGACAGGCACACTGAAGCTTTCTTT
CASSPSDRHTEAFF
>TRBV6-1|14|-|TRBD1|TRBJ1-1
TGTGCCAGCAATTTGGACAGGGGAGGAACTGAAGCTTTCTTT
CASNLDRGGTEAFF
>TRBV7-8|17|-|-|TRBJ2-6
TGTGCCAGCAGCCCCCCCACTATACTCTCTGGGGCCAACGTCCTGACTTTC
CASSPPTILSGANVLTF
>TRBV5-6|12|-|-|TRBJ1-1
TGTGCCAGCAGCTTACAGGGATCTGAAGCTTTCTTT
CASSLQGSEAFF
>TRBV7-2|12|-|-|TRBJ2-7
TGTGCCAGCAGCTTAGCTATCCACGAGCAGTACTTC
CASSLAIHEQYF
>TRBV10-3|14|-|TRBD1|TRBJ1-2
TGTGCCATCAGTGGGTCCGGGACAGCGTCTAGATACACCTTC
CAISGSGTASRYTF
>TRBV5-1|14|-|-|TRBJ2-5
TGCGCCAGCAGCTTAGAGGGACTCCAAGAGACCCAGTACTTC
CASSLEGLQETQYF
>TRBV29-1|12|few|-|TRBJ1-1
TGCAGCGTTGCGAACGGGAACACTGAAGCTTTCTTT
CSVANGNTEAFF
>TRBV6-6|15|-|TRBD1|TRBJ1-3
TGTGCCAGCAGTTACTCTGTTGACAGGGGGGACACCATATATTTT
CASSYSVDRGDTIYF
>TRBV20-1|11|-|-|TRBJ2-5
TGCAGAGTACAGTACCAAGAGACCCAGTACTTC
CRVQYQETQYF
>TRBV5-6|16|-|-|TRBJ1-1
TGTGCCAGCAGCTCTACCGGACTAACTCAATGGACTGAAGCTTTCTTT
CASSSTGLTQWTEAFF
>TRBV7-6|14|few|TRBD1|TRBJ2-7
TGTGCCAGCAGCCCCGGGACAGGGCTATACGAGCAGTACTTC
CASSPGTGLYEQYF